The 16 T cell receptor beta chains below were found in one sample sequenced in a study of T cell changes during pregnancy in multiple sclerosis. This table comes from immunoSEQ multiplex PCR, and its TCRdb copy is limited to in-frame clones, with some not included. The top ten clones hold roughly 2% of a sample with about 100,000 clones, roughly 90% of them seen once. Sequencing was performed on peripheral blood, taken after pregnancy. The receptors derive from a female donor with multiple sclerosis, enrolled in a pregnancy study.

This clone is a singleton in its sample. The chain has TRBV9 and TRBJ2-3, with a tentative D call TRBD1 (7 bases). This CDR3 spans 14 amino acids. Trimming removed 1 base at V and 6 bases at J, with 12 bases between. Germline CDR1 reads SGDLS; CDR2 reads YYNGEE. For the CDR3, the DNA is TGTGCCAGCAGCGTAACAGGGGAGGAGGATACGCAGTATTTT. Translated: CASSVTGEEDTQYF.

This sequence joins TRBV5-6 and TRBJ1-1; tentatively, D is TRBD1 (5 bases). V lost 1 base, J lost 5 bases, and 9 bases lay in between. In germline, CDR1 is SGHDT, CDR2 YYEEEE. The CDR3 extends over 13 amino acids. The CDR3 is CASSLRGGTEAFF. The CDR3 nucleotides are TGTGCCAGCAGCTTGAGGGGAGGTACTGAAGCTTTCTTT.

This chain links TRBV19 with TRBJ1-1; a weak D match, TRBD1 (6 bases). Germline CDR1 LNHDA, CDR2 SQIVND (reference sequence). The V and J ends lost 7 bases and 2 bases respectively, with 11 bases between them. This CDR3 spans 13 amino acids. This CDR3 is CASTLGANTEAFF. The CDR3 bases are TGTGCCAGTACCCTGGGGGCCAACACTGAAGCTTTCTTT.

V usage is TRBV25-1 and J usage is TRBJ2-3; TRBD2 agrees at 9 bases. Per germline, CDR1 MGHDK and CDR2 SYGVNS. This CDR3 comprises 14 residues. J lost 4 bases, V lost 2 bases, and 1 base had no gene match. The CDR3 spells CASSEGTSPDTQYF. In DNA, the CDR3 is TGTGCCAGCAGTGAAGGGACTAGCCCAGATACGCAGTATTTT.

The genes are TRBV7-8 and TRBJ2-5; D may be TRBD2 (6 bases). Germline lookup yields CDR1 SGHVS and CDR2 FQNEAQ. The length of the CDR3 is 15 residues. The V and J ends lost 2 bases and 7 bases respectively, with 17 bases between them. The DNA for the CDR3 is TGTGCCAGCAGCTTATCAGGGACTTCCGGGGGGACCCAGTACTTC. Translation: CASSLSGTSGGTQYF.

This clone showed up just a few times. The V and J genes are TRBV30 and TRBJ1-5; D is unclear. The CDR3 contains 15 residues. Trimming took off 0 bases at V and 3 bases at J, with 12 bases between the two ends. Germline lookup yields CDR1 GTSNPN and CDR2 SVGIG (reference sequence). The DNA of the CDR3 is TGTGCCTGGAGTGTACGAGGGCAGTTCAATCAGCCCCAGCATTTT. As protein: CAWSVRGQFNQPQHF.

The chain uses TRBV28 and TRBJ2-1; perhaps TRBD2 as D (5 bases). V lost 10 bases and J lost 10, with 17 bases in between. CDR3 length: 12 amino acids. Germline V gene sequence: CDR1 MDHEN, CDR2 SYDVKM. The CDR3 loop is CATGKVRVEQFF. CDR3 sequence (DNA): TGTGCCACCGGGAAAGTGAGAGTCGAGCAGTTCTTC.

The chain combines TRBV6-6 with TRBJ2-7; TRBD1 matches at 11 bases. The length of the CDR3 is 14 residues. V gave up 8 bases and J gave up 9 bases; unmatched junction bases: 12. The germline V gene has CDR1 MNHNY and CDR2 SVGAGI (reference sequence). The DNA for the CDR3 is TGTGCCAGCTTCTCCGGGACAGGGGGTGCTTGGCAGTACTTC. Translation gives CASFSGTGGAWQYF.

This chain connects TRBV30 to TRBJ1-1; TRBD1 matches at 7 bases. Germline V CDR1 and CDR2: GTSNPN, SVGIG (reference sequence). This CDR3 has 15 amino acids. With 2 bases clipped from V and 3 bases from J, the junction kept 9 bases outside the gene matches. CDR3 sequence reads: CAWSIRGRRDTEAFF. DNA for the CDR3: TGTGCCTGGAGTATCAGGGGGAGGAGGGACACTGAAGCTTTCTTT.

The chain couples TRBV28 to TRBJ1-2; the D is unclear. V gave up 3 bases and J gave up 3 bases, with 8 bases separating them. Germline loops: CDR1 MDHEN, CDR2 SYDVKM. The CDR3 is 13 residues long. The CDR3 DNA follows: TGTGCCAGCAGTTTTACACCTGACTATGGCTACACCTTC. This translates into CASSFTPDYGYTF.

This clone was detected once. The J gene is TRBJ1-1, the V gene TRBV2, with D maybe TRBD1 (5 bases). Germline loops: CDR1 SNHLY, CDR2 FYNNEI. The CDR3 loop spans 13 amino acids. V lost 3 bases and J lost 4, with 9 bases in between. CDR3 in DNA: TGTGCCAGCAGTGACAGGGTTGGCACTGAAGCTTTCTTT. It encodes CASSDRVGTEAFF.

V usage is TRBV28 and J usage is TRBJ2-3; D is possibly TRBD2 (6 bases). V was cut by 2 bases and J by 2 bases, with 11 bases left in between. CDR1 and CDR2 (germline): MDHEN, SYDVKM. The CDR3 is 15 residues long. The CDR3 DNA is TGTGCCAGCAGTTTAGAGGCGGGATACACAGATACGCAGTATTTT. Translated: CASSLEAGYTDTQYF.

There are a few counts of this clone. The chain recombines TRBV2 with TRBJ1-5, with D possibly TRBD1 on 5 matching bases. CDR1 and CDR2 (germline): SNHLY, FYNNEI. V lost 8 bases and J lost 4, with 18 bases in between. This CDR3 region has 15 residues. The CDR3 is CASGETGLQNQPQHF. CDR3 nucleotides: TGTGCCAGCGGGGAGACGGGACTACAAAATCAGCCCCAGCATTTT.

The chain combines TRBV7-9 with TRBJ2-7; 9 bases match TRBD1. The CDR3 has 15 residues. CDR1 SEHNR and CDR2 FQNEAQ come from the germline V gene (reference sequence). J gave up 5 bases and V 4 bases, and 9 bases lay outside the gene matches. The CDR3: CASSSPGQGKDEQYF. The CDR3 region has the DNA TGTGCCAGCAGCTCCCCGGGACAGGGTAAGGACGAGCAGTACTTC.

The V call is TRBV13, the J call TRBJ2-7; D possibly corresponds to TRBD2 (6 bases). CDR3 length equals 17 residues. The V end was cut by 2 bases, the J end by 7 bases, with 24 bases between. From germline, CDR1 is PRHDT and CDR2 FYEKMQ (reference sequence). CDR3 nucleotide sequence: TGTGCCAGCAGCTTATATCTCGGCGGGGCCAGACCGGGGGAGCAGTACTTC. This gives the protein CASSLYLGGARPGEQYF.

The chain carries TRBV5-1 and TRBJ2-5, with 12 bases that match TRBD2. V dropped 0 bases and J dropped 1; count of bases not matched to a gene: 4. The V gene's germline CDR1 is SGHRS and CDR2 YFSETQ. The CDR3 extends over 17 amino acids. The CDR3 DNA reads TGCGCCAGCAGCTTGGTCCCTAGCGGGAGGGGCCAAGAGACCCAGTACTTC. Its translation is CASSLVPSGRGQETQYF. Together with reference TRBV5-1 and TRBJ2-5, the CDR3 gives the full variable domain: KAGVTQTPRYLIKTRGQQVTLSCSPISGHRSVSWYQQTPGQGLQFLFEYFSETQRNKGNFPGRFSGRQFSNSRSEMNVSTLELGDSALYLCASSLVPSGRGQETQYFGPGTRLLVL.